Listed below are T cell receptor beta chains from one sample, sequenced in a study of T cell changes during pregnancy in multiple sclerosis. Sequencing was performed with immunoSEQ multiplex PCR; in TCRdb, only in-frame clones are kept and a portion is missing. The sample holds roughly 57,000 clones; over 80% are singletons and the top ten take approximately 0.64%. The sample here was CD4+ T cells from peripheral blood mononuclear cells, taken after pregnancy. The receptors come from a female donor with multiple sclerosis, enrolled in a pregnancy study. Each CDR3 is given with its conserved first and last residue. Some rows mark clone size as missing; the rest say once, few, many or name a class of expanded clone.

cdr3_aa	clone_size	v_call	j_call
CASSQEYRVLHGYTF	-	TRBV4-3	TRBJ1-2
CASRRAAMNTEAFF	-	TRBV2	TRBJ1-1
CASSAHGTVNTEAFF	-	TRBV7-3	TRBJ1-1
CASSLGGERTEAFF	-	TRBV7-8	TRBJ1-1
CASSLVSRAGDTEAFF	-	TRBV7-2	TRBJ1-1
CASSQEPHRTGWAGELFF	-	TRBV4-3	TRBJ2-2
CASSVKGLEQFF	-	TRBV11-3	TRBJ2-1
CASSLTLAGGYNEQFF	-	TRBV5-6	TRBJ2-1
CASSVVGGPNTEAFF	-	TRBV9	TRBJ1-1
CASSQDPALAGRNEQFF	-	TRBV4-3	TRBJ2-1
CASSDSTGYGYTF	-	TRBV5-5	TRBJ1-2
CASSAGDREGQPQHF	-	TRBV9	TRBJ1-5
CASRQGRDSPLHF	-	TRBV6-1	TRBJ1-6
CASSMGQMNTEAFF	-	TRBV6-5	TRBJ1-1
CASSLERGSNQPQHF	-	TRBV7-2	TRBJ1-5
CASSQGAGGQNQPQHF	once	TRBV4-2	TRBJ1-5
CASSPRPQGWAYEQYF	-	TRBV28	TRBJ2-7
CASSQDMGQGFEKLFF	-	TRBV4-3	TRBJ1-4
CASSRGTGSYEQYF	-	TRBV7-9	TRBJ2-7
CASSLDRWGLGYGYTF	-	TRBV11-2	TRBJ1-2
CATSRGGSYNEQFF	-	TRBV14	TRBJ2-1
CASSEALGGGGFTDTQYF	-	TRBV6-1	TRBJ2-3
CASSFGAGGVREGYTF	-	TRBV7-2	TRBJ1-2
CASSQRPLSGGDYEQYF	-	TRBV5-1	TRBJ2-7
CAISVTDYEQYF	-	TRBV10-3	TRBJ2-7
CASSYTVAGGIDTQYF	few	TRBV6-5	TRBJ2-3
CASSQEAVDGYTF	-	TRBV5-1	TRBJ1-2
CASSIGQGNTDTQYF	-	TRBV19	TRBJ2-3
CASVPPGGNEQFF	-	TRBV12-5	TRBJ2-1